A selection of T cell receptor beta chains follows, all from one sample in a study of lymphopenia after photon versus proton radiotherapy. Assay used: immunoSEQ multiplex PCR; TCRdb lists only in-frame clones, some missing. The data contain about 160,000 clones, about 88% of them singletons. Sequenced material: peripheral blood, taken from a patient treated with photon-based radiotherapy. The source is a man aged 50 to 60 with gastric cancer. Each CDR3 is given with its conserved first and last residue. Each record gives: J gene, V gene, D gene, clone size, CDR3 protein, CDR3 DNA. The D gene is left open where the match is weak. Rows may omit the clone size; those that give it use once, few, many or a size class.

j_gene: TRBJ1-4
v_gene: TRBV7-9
d_gene: -
abundance: -
CDR3aa: CASSLARQGQEKLFF
CDR3nt: TGTGCCAGCAGCTTAGCGCGGCAGGGGCAAGAAAAACTGTTTTTT

j_gene: TRBJ1-1
v_gene: TRBV19
d_gene: TRBD1
abundance: -
CDR3aa: CASSPGTVNTEAFF
CDR3nt: TGTGCCAGTAGTCCCGGGACAGTGAACACTGAAGCTTTCTTT

j_gene: TRBJ1-1
v_gene: TRBV7-8
d_gene: -
abundance: -
CDR3aa: CASSLRGTEAFF
CDR3nt: TGTGCCAGCAGCTTAAGGGGGACTGAAGCTTTCTTT

j_gene: TRBJ2-7
v_gene: TRBV5-1
d_gene: -
abundance: -
CDR3aa: CASSPEGVYEQYF
CDR3nt: TGCGCCAGCAGCCCGGAGGGGGTCTACGAGCAGTACTTC

j_gene: TRBJ2-5
v_gene: TRBV5-6
d_gene: TRBD1
abundance: -
CDR3aa: CASSRVAGGETQYF
CDR3nt: TGTGCCAGCAGCCGAGTGGCAGGGGGAGAGACCCAGTACTTC

j_gene: TRBJ2-7
v_gene: TRBV9
d_gene: -
abundance: -
CDR3aa: CASSPRDGLIYEQYF
CDR3nt: TGTGCCAGCAGCCCCCGGGACGGACTGATCTACGAGCAGTACTTC

j_gene: TRBJ2-1
v_gene: TRBV11-2
d_gene: TRBD1
abundance: -
CDR3aa: CASRTGFTYNEQFF
CDR3nt: TGTGCCAGCAGGACAGGGTTCACCTACAATGAGCAGTTCTTC

j_gene: TRBJ1-4
v_gene: TRBV5-8
d_gene: -
abundance: -
CDR3aa: CASSSIIRQSNEKLFF
CDR3nt: TGTGCCAGCAGCTCCATAATTAGACAGTCTAATGAAAAACTGTTTTTT

j_gene: TRBJ2-3
v_gene: TRBV5-1
d_gene: -
abundance: -
CDR3aa: CASSLVPREIIGTDTQYF
CDR3nt: TGCGCCAGCAGCTTGGTTCCTCGGGAGATTATTGGCACAGATACGCAGTATTTT

j_gene: TRBJ2-3
v_gene: TRBV14
d_gene: -
abundance: -
CDR3aa: CASSQQGTMHTQYF
CDR3nt: TGTGCCAGCAGCCAACAGGGTACAATGCATACGCAGTATTTT

j_gene: TRBJ2-7
v_gene: TRBV10-3
d_gene: TRBD1
abundance: -
CDR3aa: CAIRGTVSYEQYF
CDR3nt: TGTGCCATCAGGGGGACAGTTTCCTACGAGCAGTACTTC

j_gene: TRBJ1-2
v_gene: TRBV9
d_gene: -
abundance: -
CDR3aa: CASSALTEVGYTF
CDR3nt: TGTGCCAGCAGCGCCCTGACAGAAGTCGGCTACACCTTC

j_gene: TRBJ2-7
v_gene: TRBV27
d_gene: TRBD2
abundance: -
CDR3aa: CASSRGWAGVDEQYF
CDR3nt: TGTGCCAGCAGCCGTGGGTGGGCGGGAGTGGACGAGCAGTACTTC

j_gene: TRBJ2-7
v_gene: TRBV7-9
d_gene: -
abundance: -
CDR3aa: CASGIIRGDYEQYF
CDR3nt: TGTGCCAGCGGAATTATACGGGGAGATTACGAGCAGTACTTC

j_gene: TRBJ2-1
v_gene: TRBV29-1
d_gene: -
abundance: -
CDR3aa: CSVSTSTTYNEQFF
CDR3nt: TGCAGCGTTTCGACTAGTACTACCTACAATGAGCAGTTCTTC

j_gene: TRBJ1-1
v_gene: TRBV7-9
d_gene: -
abundance: few
CDR3aa: CASSLELNTEAFF
CDR3nt: TGTGCCAGCAGCTTAGAGCTGAACACTGAAGCTTTCTTT

j_gene: TRBJ2-7
v_gene: TRBV11-2
d_gene: -
abundance: -
CDR3aa: CASSSSTSGQYF
CDR3nt: TGTGCCAGCAGCTCGTCAACTAGTGGGCAGTACTTC